The 23 T cell receptor beta chains listed next were all sequenced from one sample in a study of cytomegalovirus exposure and HLA in healthy donors. Vbeta (60) and Jbeta (13) primers were used in the PCR. Clones were read by immunoSEQ multiplex PCR, and TCRdb kept only the in-frame ones, dropping some. Among about 140,000 clones, about 86% were seen once, and the ten largest hold around 4.1%. Material for sequencing was PBMCs. The receptors derive from a man in his forties in good health and CMV-seropositive.

The CDR3 bases are TGCGCCAGCAGCGACCCGGGACAGGGTTCTGATGAGCAGTTCTTC. Amino acids: CASSDPGQGSDEQFF. The chain uses TRBV5-1 and TRBJ2-1; 9 bases are shared with TRBD1. The CDR3 spans 15 residues. The V segment lost 4 bases and the J segment 8 bases; nucleotides outside the gene matches: 10. Germline-derived CDR1 and CDR2 are SGHRS and YFSETQ. Full variable domain (outside the CDR3, taken from reference TRBV5-1 and TRBJ2-1): KAGVTQTPRYLIKTRGQQVTLSCSPISGHRSVSWYQQTPGQGLQFLFEYFSETQRNKGNFPGRFSGRQFSNSRSEMNVSTLELGDSALYLCASSDPGQGSDEQFFGPGTRLTVL.

The V call is TRBV7-6, the J call TRBJ2-3; D gene uncertain. The V and J ends lost 1 base and 5 bases respectively, with 4 bases between them. The CDR3 has 12 residues. Looked up from germline, CDR1 is SGHVS and CDR2 is FNYEAQ. This CDR3 reads CASSLVEDTQYF. CDR3 coding DNA: TGTGCCAGCAGCTTAGTAGAAGATACGCAGTATTTT.

The table lists this clone with a count of one. The gene calls are TRBV5-1 and TRBJ1-2, with 7 bases that match TRBD1. Germline CDR1 and CDR2: SGHRS and YFSETQ. The CDR3 contains 13 residues. V trimming: 1 base; J trimming: 8 bases; junction bases outside the gene matches: 5. The CDR3 DNA reads TGCGCCAGCAGCTTGTCGACAGGGTACGGCTACACCTTC. Encoded protein: CASSLSTGYGYTF.

The chain carries TRBV19 and TRBJ2-2; 7 bases match TRBD2. The CDR3 covers 15 residues. Losses at the gene ends were 8 bases for V and 7 bases for J; bases not matched to a gene: 13. CDR1 is LNHDA and CDR2 is SQIVND in the germline V gene (reference sequence). The CDR3 spells CASHVVGGPVGELFF. Written as DNA, the CDR3 is TGTGCCAGTCATGTCGTGGGAGGGCCAGTCGGGGAGCTGTTTTTT.

The chain links TRBV2 to TRBJ2-1; the D gene is possibly TRBD2 (5 bases). In germline, CDR1 is SNHLY, CDR2 FYNNEI. Deletions cut 4 bases from V and 5 bases from J, with 9 bases between. CDR3 length: 13 amino acids. This CDR3 is CASSVQRNNEQFF. DNA of the CDR3: TGTGCCAGCAGTGTTCAGCGGAACAATGAGCAGTTCTTC.

This chain connects TRBV14 to TRBJ1-1; D ambiguous. The V gene's germline CDR1 is SGHDN and CDR2 FVKESK. The CDR3 runs to 13 residues. Trimming took 5 bases from V and 1 from J, leaving 8 bases between them. CDR3 sequence reads: CASSRQENTEAFF. The DNA for the CDR3 is TGTGCCAGCAGCAGACAAGAGAACACTGAAGCTTTCTTT.

This clone is a singleton in its sample. The V call is TRBV5-4, the J call TRBJ2-1; 11 nucleotides line up with TRBD2. Looked up from germline, CDR1 is SGHNT and CDR2 is YYREEE (reference sequence). There are 16 residues in the CDR3. V lost 0 bases and J lost 9; bases outside the gene matches: 8. The DNA of the CDR3 is TGTGCCAGCAGCTTGGTATCTAGCGGGAGGCTTGGTGAGCAGTTCTTC. It translates to CASSLVSSGRLGEQFF.

The rearrangement links TRBV5-1 to TRBJ2-1, with 10 bases fitting TRBD2. The CDR3 has 15 residues. CDR1 is SGHRS and CDR2 is YFSETQ in the germline V gene. V was pared by 3 bases and J by 4 bases, with 4 bases of the junction left unmatched. CDR3 sequence reads: CASSSGTSEYNEQFF. CDR3 in DNA: TGCGCCAGCAGCTCCGGGACTAGCGAGTACAATGAGCAGTTCTTC.

This chain joins TRBV6-1 and TRBJ1-2; the match to TRBD1 covers 8 bases. The germline V gene encodes CDR1 MNHNS and CDR2 SASEGT. The CDR3 length is 15 residues. The V and J ends lost 3 bases and 8 bases, in that order; junction bases with no gene match: 11. CDR3 in amino acids: CASSDHAGGVRGYTF. DNA for the CDR3: TGTGCCAGCAGTGATCACGCAGGGGGCGTCAGGGGCTACACCTTC.

The chain joins TRBV15 to TRBJ1-5, with D possibly being TRBD1 (5 bases). V lost 0 bases, J lost 6 bases, and 12 bases lay in between. Germline values: CDR1 LNHNV, CDR2 YYDKDF (reference sequence). The CDR3 is 15 amino acids. The DNA of the CDR3 is TGTGCCACCAGCAGAGATCGGGGGGTAGGTCAGCCCCAGCATTTT. Amino acid sequence: CATSRDRGVGQPQHF. The whole variable domain, remainder taken from reference TRBV15 and TRBJ1-5, is DAMVIQNPRYQVTQFGKPVTLSCSQTLNHNVMYWYQQKSSQAPKLLFHYYDKDFNNEADTPDNFQSRRPNTSFCFLDIRSPGLGDTAMYLCATSRDRGVGQPQHFGDGTRLSIL.

The chain uses TRBV6-5 and TRBJ1-6, with TRBD1 matching 8 bases. The germline CDR1 and CDR2 sequences are MNHEY and SVGAGI. V shed 2 bases, J shed 14 bases, and the junction held 2 bases outside the gene matches. CDR3 length: 12 amino acids. CDR3 DNA sequence: TGTGCCAGCAGTTACGTGGGACAGGCCCTCCACTTT. This sequence encodes CASSYVGQALHF.

This clone was observed a few times. This rearrangement joins TRBV5-1 to TRBJ1-2; D gene unclear. V lost 2 bases to trimming and J lost 6 bases, with 8 bases between them. The V gene's germline CDR1 is SGHRS and CDR2 YFSETQ. The CDR3 is 12 residues long. In DNA form, the CDR3 reads TGCGCCAGCAGCTTTCGAGGGAATGGCTACACCTTC. This sequence encodes CASSFRGNGYTF.

The genes are TRBV18 and TRBJ2-7, with D possibly matching TRBD1 (5 bases). Germline V lookup: CDR1 KGHSH, CDR2 LQKENI. The CDR3 spans 15 residues. The ends were cut back, 5 bases at V and 2 bases at J, with 16 bases in the middle. DNA for the CDR3: TGTGCCAGCTCATCTCAGGGTCCTCGTACCTACGAGCAGTACTTC. Amino acid sequence: CASSSQGPRTYEQYF.

The CDR3 protein is CASSELYGTGGGYTF. Written as DNA, the CDR3 is TGTGCCAGCAGTGAACTCTATGGGACAGGGGGTGGCTACACCTTC. The V call is TRBV6-1, the J call TRBJ1-2, with TRBD1 identical over 11 bases. CDR3 length: 15 residues. Per germline, CDR1 MNHNS and CDR2 SASEGT. V shed 2 bases and J 7 bases; nucleotides not matched to a gene: 6.

This clone has just one count. This chain uses TRBV6-5 with TRBJ1-1; D unclear. The CDR3 consists of 15 residues. Trimming left V 0 bases short and J 0 bases short, with 8 bases between. The germline V gene encodes CDR1 MNHEY and CDR2 SVGAGI. CDR3 residues: CASSYSSVLNTEAFF. For the CDR3, the DNA is TGTGCCAGCAGTTACTCGTCAGTACTGAACACTGAAGCTTTCTTT.

This clone was seen more than once but under ten times. This chain links TRBV7-8 with TRBJ2-2; D gene ambiguous. Germline CDR1 is SGHVS and CDR2 is FQNEAQ. Deletions cut 1 base from V and 2 bases from J, with 11 bases between. The CDR3 totals 16 residues. The CDR3 sequence: CASSLVWNSNTGELFF. The CDR3 coding sequence is TGTGCCAGCAGCTTAGTATGGAACAGCAACACCGGGGAGCTGTTTTTT.

The chain combines TRBV18 with TRBJ2-1; 7 bases agree with TRBD2. This CDR3 has 17 amino acids. CDR1 and CDR2 (germline): KGHSH, LQKENI. Germline trimming cut 3 bases from V and 1 base from J; bases unmatched to any gene: 9. The CDR3 protein is CASSPPRASGSYNEQFF. CDR3 coding DNA: TGTGCCAGCTCACCGCCCCGGGCTAGCGGTTCCTACAATGAGCAGTTCTTC.

V usage is TRBV5-1 and J usage is TRBJ1-1; the match to TRBD1 covers 7 bases. The germline V gene has CDR1 SGHRS and CDR2 YFSETQ. This CDR3 comprises 14 residues. V lost 0 bases and J lost 3; bases outside the gene matches: 2. The CDR3 nucleotides read TGCGCCAGCAGCTTGGGGACAGGCCACACTGAAGCTTTCTTT. This translates into CASSLGTGHTEAFF.

The chain is built from TRBV9 and TRBJ2-2; maybe TRBD2 (6 bases). CDR1 SGDLS and CDR2 YYNGEE come from the germline V gene. V was trimmed by 0 bases and J by 4 bases, leaving 13 bases between them. This CDR3 comprises 16 residues. CDR3 region: CASSVGDLTSTGELFF. The CDR3 nucleotides read TGTGCCAGCAGCGTAGGGGACTTAACCTCCACCGGGGAGCTGTTTTTT.

V usage is TRBV29-1 and J usage is TRBJ2-1, with unresolved D. The germline gives CDR1 SQVTM, CDR2 ANQGSEA. The germline V and J ends were trimmed by 3 bases and 0 bases, with 15 bases remaining between them. CDR3 length: 16 residues. The CDR3 bases are TGCAGCGTTGAGCCGCCCCACAGAAACTCCTACAATGAGCAGTTCTTC. It is translated as CSVEPPHRNSYNEQFF.

The chain is built from TRBV11-2 and TRBJ1-1; possible D gene TRBD1, 6 bases. The V end lost 5 bases, the J end lost 1 base, and 14 bases lay between the germline ends. The CDR3 loop spans 15 amino acids. Germline V gene sequence: CDR1 SGHAT, CDR2 FQNNGV. CDR3 amino acids: CASSQTGLWNTEAFF. DNA of the CDR3: TGTGCCAGCAGCCAAACAGGGCTTTGGAACACTGAAGCTTTCTTT.

The rearrangement uses TRBV28 and TRBJ2-2; 7 bases line up with TRBD2. The V gene end was trimmed by 3 bases and the J gene end by 7 bases; junction bases not matched to a gene: 2. Germline V CDR1 and CDR2: MDHEN, SYDVKM. The CDR3 is 13 residues long. The CDR3 region is CASSLGGIGELFF. DNA of the CDR3: TGTGCCAGCAGTTTGGGGGGGATCGGGGAGCTGTTTTTT.

This chain uses TRBV5-4 with TRBJ2-7, with 7 bases identical to TRBD2. This CDR3 is 14 amino acids long. The germline V gene has CDR1 SGHNT and CDR2 YYREEE (reference sequence). The J segment lost 3 bases and the V segment lost 0 bases, leaving 3 bases of the junction unmatched. CDR3 protein: CASSLVGGIYEQYF. The CDR3 nucleotides read TGTGCCAGCAGCTTGGTCGGGGGGATCTACGAGCAGTACTTC. Complete variable domain (other parts from reference TRBV5-4 and TRBJ2-7): ETGVTQSPTHLIKTRGQQVTLRCSSQSGHNTVSWYQQALGQGPQFIFQYYREEENGRGNFPPRFSGLQFPNYSSELNVNALELDDSALYLCASSLVGGIYEQYFGPGTRLTVT.